The rows below give T cell receptor beta chains drawn from one sample of a study of regulatory T cells in long-lasting Graves disease. One entry per CDR3 protein, called by TCRdb with MiXCR from the multiplex PCR reads. The repertoire has about 470,000 distinct CDR3 sequences, around 15% of them found once; the top ten carry roughly an eighth. The same data also contributed to another study, on T cells in Graves' hyperthyroidism and ophthalmopathy.

The specimen comprised peripheral blood mononuclear cells (PBMCs), sampled at new diagnosis, from a patient treated with antithyroid drugs. The receptor set was obtained from a man aged 40-49 years with Graves disease. The CDR3 runs from the conserved cysteine through the conserved F or W. D genes are given only for firm matches. A clone size is listed for some rows: how often the clone was seen (once, few, many), or a class if it is expanded.

TRBV5-1,TRBD1,TRBJ1-1,many,CASSFKSGTENTEAFF,TGCGCCAGCAGCTTCAAATCCGGGACAGAGAACACTGAAGCTTTCTTT
TRBV6-5,TRBD1,TRBJ2-7,many,CASSYAGQGNEQYF,TGTGCCAGCAGTTACGCGGGACAGGGGAACGAGCAGTACTTC
TRBV19,.,TRBJ2-1,few,CASSIDGGPYNEQFF,TGTGCCAGTAGTATAGACGGGGGCCCCTACAATGAGCAGTTCTTC
TRBV5-1,.,TRBJ2-3,many,CASSLVGSQDTQYF,TGCGCCAGCAGCTTGGTGGGTAGCCAGGATACGCAGTATTTT
TRBV2,.,TRBJ1-5,many,CASSEQTILDQPQHF,TGTGCCAGCAGTGAACAAACCATCCTGGATCAGCCCCAGCATTTT
TRBV7-9,.,TRBJ1-1,.,CASSSQVGTEAFF,TGTGCCAGCAGCTCACAAGTAGGCACTGAAGCTTTCTTT
TRBV7-9,.,TRBJ2-7,.,CASSFPAGLPDEQYF,TGTGCCAGCAGCTTTCCGGCAGGGTTGCCCGACGAGCAGTACTTC
TRBV27,.,TRBJ2-3,many,CASSGSQRDTQYF,TGTGCCAGCAGCGGGTCCCAGCGGGATACGCAGTATTTT
TRBV20-1,.,TRBJ2-1,many,CSAYGPGNEQFF,TGCAGTGCTTATGGACCAGGCAATGAGCAGTTCTTC
TRBV2,TRBD1,TRBJ2-3,many,CASSGTGGSDTQYF,TGTGCCAGCAGTGGGACAGGGGGATCTGATACGCAGTATTTT
TRBV3-1,TRBD1,TRBJ2-3,.,CASSQDPGGTGYTDTQYF,TGTGCCAGCAGCCAAGATCCTGGGGGGACAGGGTACACAGATACGCAGTATTTT
TRBV20-1,TRBD2,TRBJ2-1,many,CSARAGGLAGASSYNEQFF,TGCAGTGCTAGGGCTGGAGGGCTAGCGGGAGCCAGCTCCTACAATGAGCAGTTCTTC
TRBV20-1,TRBD2,TRBJ2-7,many,CSASRTSGRSYEQYF,TGCAGTGCTAGTCGGACTAGCGGGAGGTCCTACGAGCAGTACTTC
TRBV15,.,TRBJ1-6,many,CATSRDMGDSPLHF,TGTGCCACCAGCAGAGATATGGGAGATTCACCCCTCCACTTT
TRBV3-1,TRBD2,TRBJ2-1,many,CASSQGGEGPSGYNEQFF,TGTGCCAGCAGCCAAGGGGGGGAGGGTCCTAGCGGGTACAATGAGCAGTTCTTC
TRBV2,.,TRBJ1-2,.,CASSGRSNYGYTF,TGTGCCAGCAGTGGCAGATCTAACTATGGCTACACCTTC
TRBV20-1,.,TRBJ1-3,many,CSAGYHGNTIYF,TGCAGTGCAGGGTACCATGGAAACACCATATATTTT
TRBV20-1,TRBD1,TRBJ2-2,.,CSAEPGQLNTGELFF,TGCAGTGCAGAACCGGGACAGCTGAACACCGGGGAGCTGTTTTTT
TRBV20-1,.,TRBJ2-5,.,CSVVFDSQETQYF,TGCAGTGTCGTCTTCGACAGCCAAGAGACCCAGTACTTC
TRBV28,TRBD2,TRBJ2-5,many,CASSLPKTSSGKYF,TGTGCCAGCAGTTTACCTAAGACTAGCAGTGGAAAGTACTTC
TRBV2,TRBD1,TRBJ2-6,few,CASKIPTGINSGANVLTF,TGTGCCAGCAAGATTCCGACAGGGATCAACTCTGGGGCCAACGTCCTGACTTTC
TRBV7-9,TRBD2,TRBJ2-7,few,CASSLRLAGGDYEQYF,TGTGCCAGCAGCTTAAGACTAGCGGGGGGAGACTACGAGCAGTACTTC
TRBV29-1,TRBD1,TRBJ2-1,many,CSVEVGTGVNEQFF,TGCAGCGTTGAAGTGGGGACAGGGGTTAATGAGCAGTTCTTC
TRBV5-1,.,TRBJ2-1,few,CASSLGGSKGNEQFF,TGCGCCAGCAGCTTGGGAGGATCAAAGGGGAATGAGCAGTTCTTC
TRBV11-2,.,TRBJ1-4,.,CASSHGNEKLFF,TGTGCCAGCAGCCATGGAAATGAAAAACTGTTTTTT
TRBV11-3,TRBD2,TRBJ2-5,once,CASSGTGGETQYF,TGTGCCAGCAGCGGGACGGGAGGAGAGACCCAGTACTTC